The 20 T cell receptor beta chains below were found in one sample sequenced in a study of blood T cell repertoires in COVID-19. Clones were read by immunoSEQ multiplex PCR, and TCRdb kept only the in-frame ones, dropping some. The data contain around 190,000 clones, roughly 84% of them singletons. Input material: PBMCs or T cells enriched from blood (not recorded which). The receptors come from a woman in her twenties or thirties who had recovered from COVID-19.

The rearrangement joins TRBV6-4 to TRBJ2-1; 7 bases agree with TRBD1. Germline V gives CDR1 MRHNA, CDR2 SNTAGT. Germline trimming cut 5 bases from V and 7 bases from J; bases unmatched to any gene: 8. The length of the CDR3 is 14 residues. The CDR3 region has the DNA TGTGCCAGCAGTCGGACAGGTAGGCGGAATGAGCAGTTCTTC. Amino acids: CASSRTGRRNEQFF.

V is TRBV19 and J is TRBJ2-3; a weak D match, TRBD1 (6 bases). The V end lost 3 bases, the J end lost 3 bases, and 7 bases lay between the germline ends. Germline V CDR1 and CDR2: LNHDA, SQIVND (reference sequence). The CDR3 contains 13 residues. CDR3 protein: CASSMTGTDTQYF. CDR3 DNA: TGTGCCAGTAGTATGACAGGAACAGATACGCAGTATTTT.

The chain joins TRBV11-2 to TRBJ2-5, with D perhaps TRBD1 (5 bases). The germline CDR1 and CDR2 sequences are SGHAT and FQNNGV. CDR3 length equals 15 residues. The V end was cut by 1 base, the J end by 1 base, with 10 bases between. The CDR3 DNA follows: TGTGCCAGCAGCTTAGGGACACTCAGCCAAGAGACCCAGTACTTC. It specifies CASSLGTLSQETQYF.

J is TRBJ1-2 and V is TRBV14; D remains ambiguous. V shed 0 bases and J shed 4 bases, with 12 bases lying between them. Germline V gives CDR1 SGHDN, CDR2 FVKESK. The CDR3 is made up of 15 amino acids. In nucleotides, the CDR3 is TGTGCCAGCAGCCAAGAGTTCCGGGGTAGCTATGGCTACACCTTC. Its protein is CASSQEFRGSYGYTF.

V and J are TRBV7-6 and TRBJ2-1, with TRBD1 matching 9 bases. CDR1 and CDR2 (germline): SGHVS, FNYEAQ. The CDR3 totals 15 residues. V lost 5 bases and J lost 12; bases outside the gene matches: 14. CDR3 sequence: CASSQRGQGVSRQFF. CDR3 nucleotides: TGTGCCAGCAGCCAGAGGGGACAGGGAGTGTCGAGGCAGTTCTTC.

This chain joins TRBV27 and TRBJ2-1; D uncertain. The CDR3 has 12 residues. V was trimmed by 4 bases and J by 6 bases, leaving 7 bases between them. Germline loops: CDR1 MNHEY, CDR2 SMNVEV (reference sequence). CDR3 amino acids: CASSSSGNEQFF. CDR3 DNA: TGTGCCAGCAGTTCGAGTGGCAATGAGCAGTTCTTC.

This clone was seen a few times. V and J are TRBV5-1 and TRBJ1-1; 11 bases are a match to TRBD1. The CDR3 loop spans 16 amino acids. The germline V gene encodes CDR1 SGHRS and CDR2 YFSETQ. Trimming at V came to 4 bases and at J to 0 bases, leaving 5 bases not matched to a gene. CDR3 in DNA: TGCGCCAGCAGCCCCCGGACAGGGGGCATGAACACTGAAGCTTTCTTT. Its translation: CASSPRTGGMNTEAFF. Full variable domain (remainder filled in from reference TRBV5-1 and TRBJ1-1): KAGVTQTPRYLIKTRGQQVTLSCSPISGHRSVSWYQQTPGQGLQFLFEYFSETQRNKGNFPGRFSGRQFSNSRSEMNVSTLELGDSALYLCASSPRTGGMNTEAFFGQGTRLTVV.

The chain recombines TRBV3-1 (or the pseudogene TRBV3-2) with TRBJ1-1; no firm D call. The ends were cut back, 0 bases at V and 5 bases at J, with 13 bases in the middle. Germline CDR1 reads LGHDT; CDR2 reads YNNKEL (reference sequence). The CDR3 runs 15 residues. CDR3 protein: CASSQDLRSLTEAFF. CDR3 DNA: TGTGCCAGCAGCCAAGATCTGAGGAGTCTTACTGAAGCTTTCTTT.

V usage is TRBV7-9 and J usage is TRBJ1-1; D is uncertain. V was trimmed by 5 bases and J by 1 base, leaving 23 bases between them. The CDR3 runs to 18 residues. Looked up from germline, CDR1 is SEHNR and CDR2 is FQNEAQ (reference sequence). The CDR3 region is CASSAREGRAAPNTEAFF. CDR3 in DNA: TGTGCCAGCAGCGCAAGAGAGGGTAGGGCGGCACCGAACACTGAAGCTTTCTTT.

The chain has TRBV5-1 and TRBJ2-3; TRBD2 agrees at 8 bases. The CDR3 sequence is 15 residues long. V gave up 6 bases and J gave up 5 bases; unmatched junction bases: 11. The germline gives CDR1 SGHRS, CDR2 YFSETQ. The CDR3 DNA follows: TGCGCCAGCACGGGATTTAGCGGGGAACGAGATACGCAGTATTTT. Protein: CASTGFSGERDTQYF.

This chain connects TRBV28 to TRBJ1-5; D is ambiguous. Trimming pared 9 bases from V and 4 bases from J, leaving 13 bases between. This CDR3 contains 13 residues. Germline assignment: CDR1 MDHEN and CDR2 SYDVKM. The DNA for the CDR3 is TGTGCCAGTCTATCCCCCGGGAATCAGCCCCAGCATTTT. The encoded protein is CASLSPGNQPQHF.

Of note for this clone: Possible read error: a much larger clone is one base away. The genes are TRBV7-8 and TRBJ1-2; D call uncertain. The CDR3 covers 13 residues. From germline, CDR1 is SGHVS and CDR2 FQNEAQ. The V end was cut by 1 base, the J end by 4 bases, with 7 bases between. This CDR3 reads CASSLVGSYGYTF. In DNA form, the CDR3 reads TGTGCCAGCAGCTTAGTGGGGAGCTATGGCTACACCTTC.

The chain uses TRBV6-5 and TRBJ1-6; D call uncertain. The germline CDR1 and CDR2 sequences are MNHEY and SVGAGI. Trimming shortened V by 11 bases and J by 7 bases, and 12 bases separated the two germline ends. The CDR3 runs to 12 residues. CDR3 loop: CAAKAGNSPLHF. The CDR3 nucleotides read TGTGCCGCTAAAGCGGGGAATTCACCCCTCCACTTT.

The rearrangement links TRBV5-1 to TRBJ2-5; 7 bases fit TRBD2. Germline V gives CDR1 SGHRS, CDR2 YFSETQ. V trimming: 6 bases; J trimming: 5 bases; junction bases outside the gene matches: 7. The CDR3 sequence is 13 residues long. CDR3 coding DNA: TGCGCCAGCAACTTTCTGGGGGGGGAGACCCAGTACTTC. Translated: CASNFLGGETQYF.

This chain uses TRBV27 with TRBJ2-3; 9 nucleotides match TRBD1. The CDR3 covers 14 residues. Germline V gene lookup returns CDR1 MNHEY and CDR2 SMNVEV (reference sequence). V was pared by 4 bases and J by 5 bases, with 4 bases of the junction left unmatched. CDR3 bases: TGTGCCAGCAGTTATACAGGGGGCATAGATACGCAGTATTTT. As protein: CASSYTGGIDTQYF.

The chain couples TRBV30 to TRBJ2-7; TRBD1 matches at 9 bases. V gave up 5 bases and J gave up 9 bases; unmatched junction bases: 11. From germline, CDR1 is GTSNPN and CDR2 SVGIG (reference sequence). This CDR3 region has 13 residues. Here the CDR3 reads CAWREDRGFAQYF. In nucleotides, the CDR3 is TGTGCCTGGCGTGAGGACAGGGGATTTGCGCAGTACTTC.

The table lists this clone with a few counts. The chain joins TRBV19 to TRBJ1-5; 8 bases fit TRBD1. V dropped 2 bases and J dropped 0; count of bases not matched to a gene: 12. The CDR3 totals 19 residues. CDR1 is LNHDA and CDR2 is SQIVND in the germline V gene (reference sequence). CDR3 sequence: CASSIIGPRQGNSNQPQHF. Written as DNA, the CDR3 is TGTGCCAGTAGTATAATTGGGCCCAGACAGGGGAATAGCAATCAGCCCCAGCATTTT.

The chain carries TRBV7-9 and TRBJ2-7; maybe TRBD1 (6 bases). The V and J ends lost 0 bases and 4 bases respectively, with 16 bases between them. From germline, CDR1 is SEHNR and CDR2 FQNEAQ (reference sequence). This CDR3 has 16 amino acids. The CDR3 protein is CASSLAFDRPSYEQYF. CDR3 nucleotide sequence: TGTGCCAGCAGCTTAGCATTTGACAGGCCAAGTTACGAGCAGTACTTC. The full variable domain, completed using reference TRBV7-9 and TRBJ2-7, is DTGVSQNPRHKITKRGQNVTFRCDPISEHNRLYWYRQTLGQGPEFLTYFQNEAQLEKSRLLSDRFSAERPKGSFSTLEIQRTEQGDSAMYLCASSLAFDRPSYEQYFGPGTRLTVT.

CDR3 nucleotide sequence: TGTGCCATTGGGAGGTCTGTGAACACTGAAGCTTTCTTT. Protein product: CAIGRSVNTEAFF. This rearrangement joins TRBV10-3 to TRBJ1-1, with D hard to call. V lost 9 bases, J lost 0 bases, and 11 bases lay in between. Germline values: CDR1 ENHRY, CDR2 SYGVKD. The CDR3 spans 13 residues.

The chain couples TRBV2 to TRBJ2-1; 14 positions match TRBD2. V shed 7 bases and J 3 bases; nucleotides not matched to a gene: 2. Per the germline V gene, CDR1 is SNHLY and CDR2 is FYNNEI. This CDR3 contains 15 residues. The CDR3 reads CASKGTSGSYNEQFF. The CDR3 bases are TGTGCCAGCAAAGGGACTAGCGGGAGCTACAATGAGCAGTTCTTC.